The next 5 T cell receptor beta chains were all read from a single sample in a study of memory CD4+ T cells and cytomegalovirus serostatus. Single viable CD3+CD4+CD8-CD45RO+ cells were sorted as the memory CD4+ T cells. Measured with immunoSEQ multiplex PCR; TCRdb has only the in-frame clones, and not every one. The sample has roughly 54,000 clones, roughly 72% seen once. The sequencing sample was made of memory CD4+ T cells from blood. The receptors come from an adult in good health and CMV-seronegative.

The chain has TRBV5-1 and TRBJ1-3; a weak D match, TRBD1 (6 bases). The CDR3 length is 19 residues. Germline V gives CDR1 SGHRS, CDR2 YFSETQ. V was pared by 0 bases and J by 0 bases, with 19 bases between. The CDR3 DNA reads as TGCGCCAGCAGCTTGGAGGGGGGTCCAGGACTTAACTCTGGAAACACCATATATTTT. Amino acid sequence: CASSLEGGPGLNSGNTIYF.

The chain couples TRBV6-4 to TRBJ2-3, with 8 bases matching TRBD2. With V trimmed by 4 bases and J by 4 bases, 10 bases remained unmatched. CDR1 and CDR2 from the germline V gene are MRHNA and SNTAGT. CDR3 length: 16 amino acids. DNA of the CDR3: TGTGCCAGCAGTGCCGTCCCAAGCGGGGGTCCAGATACGCAGTATTTT. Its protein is CASSAVPSGGPDTQYF.

CDR3 residues: CASSPPGQGVYEQYF. In nucleotides, the CDR3 is TGTGCCAGCAGTCCGCCGGGACAGGGGGTTTACGAGCAGTACTTC. The gene calls are TRBV28 and TRBJ2-7; 11 nucleotides line up with TRBD1. This CDR3 has 15 residues. CDR1 is MDHEN, CDR2 SYDVKM, per germline. The junction had 7 bases not matched to a gene; V was cut back by 5 bases and J by 4 bases.

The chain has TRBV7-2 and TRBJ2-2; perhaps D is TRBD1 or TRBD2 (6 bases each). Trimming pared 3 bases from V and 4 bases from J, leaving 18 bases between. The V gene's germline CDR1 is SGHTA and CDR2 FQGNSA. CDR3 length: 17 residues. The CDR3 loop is CASSFPIGGRRTGELFF. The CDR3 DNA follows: TGTGCCAGCAGCTTCCCGATAGGGGGGAGGCGCACCGGGGAGCTGTTTTTT. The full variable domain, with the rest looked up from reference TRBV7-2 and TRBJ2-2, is GAGVSQSPSNKVTEKGKDVELRCDPISGHTALYWYRQSLGQGLEFLIYFQGNSAPDKSGLPSDRFSAERTGGSVSTLTIQRTQQEDSAVYLCASSFPIGGRRTGELFFGEGSRLTVL.

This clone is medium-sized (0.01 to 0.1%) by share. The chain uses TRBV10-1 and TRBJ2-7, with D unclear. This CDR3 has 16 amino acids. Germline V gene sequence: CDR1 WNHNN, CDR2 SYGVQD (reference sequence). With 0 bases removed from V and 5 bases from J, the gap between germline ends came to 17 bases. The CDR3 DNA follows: TGCGCCAGCAGTGAGTCGTTTAGGGCTCCTGGGCACGAGCAGTACTTC. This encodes CASSESFRAPGHEQYF.